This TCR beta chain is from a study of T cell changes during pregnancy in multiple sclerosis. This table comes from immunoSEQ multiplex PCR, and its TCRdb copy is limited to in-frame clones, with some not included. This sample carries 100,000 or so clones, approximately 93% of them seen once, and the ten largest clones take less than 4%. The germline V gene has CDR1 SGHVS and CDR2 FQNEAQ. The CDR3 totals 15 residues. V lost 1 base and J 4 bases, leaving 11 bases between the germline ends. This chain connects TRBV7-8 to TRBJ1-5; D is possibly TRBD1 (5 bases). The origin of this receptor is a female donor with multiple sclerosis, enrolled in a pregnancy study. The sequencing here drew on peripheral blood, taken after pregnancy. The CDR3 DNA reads TGTGCCAGCAGCTTAGGCAGGGCCTTGAATCAGCCCCAGCATTTT. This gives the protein CASSLGRALNQPQHF.